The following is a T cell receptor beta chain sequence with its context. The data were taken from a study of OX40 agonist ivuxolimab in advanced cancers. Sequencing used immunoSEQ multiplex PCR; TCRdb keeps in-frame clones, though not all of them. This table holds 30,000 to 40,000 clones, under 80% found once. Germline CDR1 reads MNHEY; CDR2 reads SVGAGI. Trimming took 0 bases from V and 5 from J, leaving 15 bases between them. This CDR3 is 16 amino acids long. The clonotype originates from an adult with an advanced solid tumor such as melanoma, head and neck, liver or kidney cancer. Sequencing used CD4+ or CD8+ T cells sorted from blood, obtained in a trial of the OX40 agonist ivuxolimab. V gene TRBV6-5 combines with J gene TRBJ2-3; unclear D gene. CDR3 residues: CASSYSLGIGRDTQYF. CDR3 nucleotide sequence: TGTGCCAGCAGTTACTCGCTTGGGATAGGGCGAGATACGCAGTATTTT.